Listed below are T cell receptor beta chains from one sample, sequenced in a study of CD8 T cells in ankylosing spondylitis. TCRdb reanalysed the 5' RACE reads using MiXCR and keeps one entry per CDR3 protein. The data show 250,000 to 400,000 distinct CDR3 sequences, with more than 9% seen just once and roughly a tenth held by the top ten. The sequenced sample consisted of blood, either unsorted or a sorted T cell fraction (not recorded which). These receptors were taken from a female donor with ankylosing spondylitis or in good health (not recorded which). Both conserved end residues are part of each CDR3. D genes are given only for firm matches. Part of the rows lack a size; the others show once, few, many or a class for expanded clones.

cdr3_nt,cdr3_aa,v_call,clone_size,j_call,d_call
TGTGCCAGCAGCTTAGATGTGACACATAATCAGCCCCAGCATTTT,CASSLDVTHNQPQHF,TRBV7-8,many,TRBJ1-5,-
TGTGCCAGTGGACCGCTCGGGCGAAAACTGTTTTTT,CASGPLGRKLFF,TRBV19,many,TRBJ1-4,-
TGTGCCAGCAGTTTATTCGCAGCTGAAGCTTTCTTT,CASSLFAAEAFF,TRBV28,-,TRBJ1-1,-
TGTGCCAGCAGCTTAAATGGCCCCTACGAGCAGTACTTC,CASSLNGPYEQYF,TRBV7-9,many,TRBJ2-7,-
TGTGCCAGCAGCTCCCCGGGCGGGGAGCTGTTTTTT,CASSSPGGELFF,TRBV7-2,-,TRBJ2-2,-
TGCAGTGCTAGAGTCCTCCTAGCGGGAGGGGGGAATGAGCAGTTCTTC,CSARVLLAGGGNEQFF,TRBV20-1,few,TRBJ2-1,TRBD2
TGTGCCAGCAGTGCACCGGGGGACGGGTTTCGAGAGCAGTACTTC,CASSAPGDGFREQYF,TRBV28,many,TRBJ2-7,-
TGTGCCAGCAGTTCCCCCTTAGGGGGATACGAGCAGTACTTC,CASSSPLGGYEQYF,TRBV27,many,TRBJ2-7,-
TGCAGTGCTGAGGTGAGGACGACGACAACTAATGAAAAACTGTTTTTT,CSAEVRTTTTNEKLFF,TRBV20-1,many,TRBJ1-4,-
TGTGCCAGCAGCGTAGAGACAGGGGTAAATTCACCCCTCCACTTT,CASSVETGVNSPLHF,TRBV9,few,TRBJ1-6,TRBD1
TGTGCCAGCAGCCCTACCTTGACAGGGTTCTATGGCTACACCTTC,CASSPTLTGFYGYTF,TRBV28,many,TRBJ1-2,TRBD1
TGTGCCACCAGCAGAGCTCCGACGGAGGACAATGAGCAGTTCTTC,CATSRAPTEDNEQFF,TRBV15,-,TRBJ2-1,-
TGCAGTGCTAGGGACAGGGCGGGAGGGTACACCGGGGAGCTGTTTTTT,CSARDRAGGYTGELFF,TRBV20-1,few,TRBJ2-2,-
TGTGCCAGCTCACCGCAGGGGAATTCACCCCTCCACTTT,CASSPQGNSPLHF,TRBV18,-,TRBJ1-6,-
TGCAGTGCCATTAGCGGGGGATCCTACGAGCAGTACTTC,CSAISGGSYEQYF,TRBV20-1,many,TRBJ2-7,TRBD2
TGCAGCGTTGAGGGCACAGATACGCAGTATTTT,CSVEGTDTQYF,TRBV29-1,many,TRBJ2-3,-
TGCGCCAGCAGCCCGGGACAGGGGTCCCAAGAGACCCAGTACTTC,CASSPGQGSQETQYF,TRBV5-1,many,TRBJ2-5,TRBD1
TGTGCCAGCAGTTTCCACTCCGGGACTAGCGGGGCCTACGAGCAGTACTTC,CASSFHSGTSGAYEQYF,TRBV27,many,TRBJ2-7,TRBD2
TGCGCCAGCGGCTGGGGCCATGGGGGGGCAGATGAAAAACTGTTTTTT,CASGWGHGGADEKLFF,TRBV5-1,few,TRBJ1-4,-
TGTGCCAGCAGCTTGGCCGGGGGGGATGGCTACACCTTC,CASSLAGGDGYTF,TRBV5-4,many,TRBJ1-2,-
TGTGCCACCAGTGATGACAGAGGGCGATGGGTGAGTGAGCAGTTCTTC,CATSDDRGRWVSEQFF,TRBV24-1,few,TRBJ2-1,-
TGTGCCAGCAGTACCCCCCTTGGGGGGGCATACACCGGGGAGCTGTTTTTT,CASSTPLGGAYTGELFF,TRBV12-3/TRBV12-4,few,TRBJ2-2,-
TGTGCCAGCAGCCAGGCCTCCACTGAAGCTTTCTTT,CASSQASTEAFF,TRBV3-1,many,TRBJ1-1,-
TGTGCCAGCAGACCGACAGGGGGTTCTACAGGGGCCAACGTCCTGACTTTC,CASRPTGGSTGANVLTF,TRBV12-3/TRBV12-4,many,TRBJ2-6,TRBD1
TGTGCCAGCAGCTTTGGGCTAGCGGGGACCAATGAGCAGTTCTTC,CASSFGLAGTNEQFF,TRBV7-2,few,TRBJ2-1,TRBD2
TGTGCCTGGAGTAAAGGGAGGGGTACATATAGCAATCAGCCCCAGCATTTT,CAWSKGRGTYSNQPQHF,TRBV30,few,TRBJ1-5,-
TGTGCCAGCAGCATAGACTCGGGAGTCCTAAATGGCTACACCTTC,CASSIDSGVLNGYTF,TRBV7-2,many,TRBJ1-2,-
TGTGCCAGCAGCTCGGACAAGGACGAGCAGTACTTC,CASSSDKDEQYF,TRBV28,many,TRBJ2-7,-
TGCGCCAGCAGCTTGCCAGCGGGGGGGCCGGATGAGCAGTTCTTC,CASSLPAGGPDEQFF,TRBV5-1,few,TRBJ2-1,TRBD2
TGTGCCAGCTTAGGACAGGGCGCTTTTTTTGGGGCCAACGTCCTGACTTTC,CASLGQGAFFGANVLTF,TRBV28,many,TRBJ2-6,TRBD1
TGCAGTGCTAGAGGGAATCGGGACGGGGGGAAGGATGGCTACACCTTC,CSARGNRDGGKDGYTF,TRBV20-1,few,TRBJ1-2,-
TGTGCCAGCAGCTGGACTAGCGGGAGTATGGGGAACGAGCAGTACTTC,CASSWTSGSMGNEQYF,TRBV28,-,TRBJ2-7,TRBD2
TGCGCCAGCAGCCCGGACAGGGGCGACGGAAACACCATATATTTT,CASSPDRGDGNTIYF,TRBV5-1,many,TRBJ1-3,TRBD1
TGCGCCAGCAGCCAACAAGATAGGGCCAGGGCGGGAAATGAAAAACTGTTTTTT,CASSQQDRARAGNEKLFF,TRBV4-1,many,TRBJ1-4,-
TGCAGTGCCGTGCTCGCGAACACCGGGGAGCTGTTTTTT,CSAVLANTGELFF,TRBV20-1,many,TRBJ2-2,-
TGTGCCAGCAGTGAAGCGTCAAGGGCAGGAAACTTC,CASSEASRAGNF,TRBV6-1,many,TRBJ2-7,-
TGTGCCAGCAGCTTTTGGGAGGGGGCGCAGCCCCAGCATTTT,CASSFWEGAQPQHF,TRBV7-2,many,TRBJ1-5,TRBD1
TGTGCCAGCAGTTTAGAAGGCCCGAGAGAGACCCAGTACTTC,CASSLEGPRETQYF,TRBV27,-,TRBJ2-5,-
TGCAGTGCTAGAGCCAAAGGGTTAGTGGAGGGCTACACCTTC,CSARAKGLVEGYTF,TRBV20-1,few,TRBJ1-2,-
TGTGCCAGCAGCTTAGTGGGCACACAAGAGACCCAGTACTTC,CASSLVGTQETQYF,TRBV11-2,many,TRBJ2-5,-
TGTGCCAGCAGCCAAGGGCTCAGCACCGGGGAGCTGTTTTTT,CASSQGLSTGELFF,TRBV14,few,TRBJ2-2,-
TGTGCCAGCAGCTTCGGGCCTAGGGGCACAGATACGCAGTATTTT,CASSFGPRGTDTQYF,TRBV11-2,-,TRBJ2-3,-
TGCGCCAGCAGCTTGGCCGCAGGGGGAAGCAATGAGCAGTTCTTC,CASSLAAGGSNEQFF,TRBV5-1,many,TRBJ2-1,TRBD1
TGTGCCAGCAGCTTCGACACCTACGGCTACAATGAGCAGTTCTTC,CASSFDTYGYNEQFF,TRBV5-6,many,TRBJ2-1,-
TGTGCCAGCAGTTTCTCAGGGGGGAAGGGCTACACCTTC,CASSFSGGKGYTF,TRBV27,many,TRBJ1-2,TRBD1
TGCGCCAGCAGCTTGGCCGGGGCTTCAAGCTCCTACAATGAGCAGTTCTTC,CASSLAGASSSYNEQFF,TRBV5-1,-,TRBJ2-1,-
TGTGCCAGCAGGCCCCAAGGTCTGAATGAGCAGTTCTTC,CASRPQGLNEQFF,TRBV28,-,TRBJ2-1,-
TGCGCCAGCAGCGTATGGACAGGGGAAGATACGCAGTATTTT,CASSVWTGEDTQYF,TRBV5-1,-,TRBJ2-3,TRBD1
TGTGCCAGCAGTGATAGTACACAGGCTAATCAGCCCCAGCATTTT,CASSDSTQANQPQHF,TRBV25-1,-,TRBJ1-5,-
TGTGCCAGCAGCTTACAGACTAGCGGGGACTACGAGCAGTACTTC,CASSLQTSGDYEQYF,TRBV7-2,few,TRBJ2-7,TRBD2
TGCAGTGCGGGTTGGAGACTAGGAAACAATGAGCAGTTCTTC,CSAGWRLGNNEQFF,TRBV20-1,many,TRBJ2-1,-
TGTGCCAGCAGTTTGTACGGGGCGCGGGCTGAAGCTTTCTTT,CASSLYGARAEAFF,TRBV12-3/TRBV12-4,many,TRBJ1-1,-
TGCGCCAGCAGCCCAGGACAGGTCTCCTACAATGAGCAGTTCTTC,CASSPGQVSYNEQFF,TRBV5-1,-,TRBJ2-1,TRBD1
TGTGCCAGTATAGGGCGGGATGGGAACACCGGGGAGCTGTTTTTT,CASIGRDGNTGELFF,TRBV19,-,TRBJ2-2,-
TGTGCCAGCAGCTCGACCGGGAGCCTAGAAGAGACCCAGTACTTC,CASSSTGSLEETQYF,TRBV9,many,TRBJ2-5,-